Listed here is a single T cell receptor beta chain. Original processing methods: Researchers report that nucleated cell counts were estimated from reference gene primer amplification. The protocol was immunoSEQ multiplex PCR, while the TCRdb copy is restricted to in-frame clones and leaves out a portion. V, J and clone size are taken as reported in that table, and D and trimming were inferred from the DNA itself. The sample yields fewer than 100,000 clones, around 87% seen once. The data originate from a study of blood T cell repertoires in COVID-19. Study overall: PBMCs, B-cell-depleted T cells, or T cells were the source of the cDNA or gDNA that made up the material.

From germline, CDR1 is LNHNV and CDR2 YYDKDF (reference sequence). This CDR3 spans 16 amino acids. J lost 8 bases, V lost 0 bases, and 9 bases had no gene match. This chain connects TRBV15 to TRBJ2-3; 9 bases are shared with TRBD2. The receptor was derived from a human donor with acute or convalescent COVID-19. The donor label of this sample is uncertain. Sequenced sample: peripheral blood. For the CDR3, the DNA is TGTGCCACCAGCAGAGAAGGTAGCGGGGGTGCTCGTACGCAGTATTTT. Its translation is CATSREGSGGARTQYF. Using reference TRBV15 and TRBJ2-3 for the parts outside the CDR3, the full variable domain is DAMVIQNPRYQVTQFGKPVTLSCSQTLNHNVMYWYQQKSSQAPKLLFHYYDKDFNNEADTPDNFQSRRPNTSFCFLDIRSPGLGDTAMYLCATSREGSGGARTQYFGPGTRLTVL.